This T cell receptor beta chain derives from a study of blood T cell repertoires in COVID-19. For the study at large: COVID-19 samples from acute and convalescent phases originated in the United States, Italy and Spain.

V dropped 3 bases and J dropped 8; count of bases not matched to a gene: 12. CDR3 size: 15 residues. Germline CDR1 LGHNA, CDR2 YNFKEQ. The protocol was immunoSEQ multiplex PCR, while the TCRdb copy is restricted to in-frame clones and leaves out a portion. Here the sample spans roughly 120,000 clones, approximately 82% being singletons. The clonotype originates from a woman of 80 years or more with active or convalescent COVID-19. The J gene is TRBJ1-2, the V gene TRBV4-2, with TRBD1 matching 7 bases. Source material: peripheral blood. Written as DNA, the CDR3 is TGTGCCAGCAGCCAGGTAGGACAGGTACTGACGGGCTACACCTTC. It is translated as CASSQVGQVLTGYTF.